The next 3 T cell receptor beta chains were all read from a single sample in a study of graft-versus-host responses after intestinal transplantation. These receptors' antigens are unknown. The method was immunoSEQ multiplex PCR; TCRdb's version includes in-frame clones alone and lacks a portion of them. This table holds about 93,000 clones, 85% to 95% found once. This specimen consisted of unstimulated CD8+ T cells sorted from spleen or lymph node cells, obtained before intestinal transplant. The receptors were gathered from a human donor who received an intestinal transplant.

CDR3 DNA: TGTGCCGGACGGACAGTCTATGGCTACACCTTC. It translates to CAGRTVYGYTF. V and J are TRBV19 and TRBJ1-2, with D possibly being TRBD1 (6 bases). Deletions cut 11 bases from V and 4 bases from J, with 11 bases between. Germline assignment: CDR1 LNHDA and CDR2 SQIVND (reference sequence). The CDR3 runs 11 residues.

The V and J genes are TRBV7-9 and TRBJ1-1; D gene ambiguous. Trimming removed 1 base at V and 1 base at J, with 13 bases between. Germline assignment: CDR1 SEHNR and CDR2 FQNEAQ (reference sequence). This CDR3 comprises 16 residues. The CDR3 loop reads CASSLGGLRENTEAFF. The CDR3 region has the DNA TGTGCCAGCAGCTTAGGCGGATTGCGCGAGAACACTGAAGCTTTCTTT.

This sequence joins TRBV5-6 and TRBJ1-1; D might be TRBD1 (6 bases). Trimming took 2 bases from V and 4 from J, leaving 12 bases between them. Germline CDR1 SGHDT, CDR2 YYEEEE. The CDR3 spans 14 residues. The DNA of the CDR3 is TGTGCCAGCAGCTTAACAGGGTGGGCCACTGAAGCTTTCTTT. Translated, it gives CASSLTGWATEAFF. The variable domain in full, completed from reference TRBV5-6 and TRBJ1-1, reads DAGVTQSPTHLIKTRGQQVTLRCSPKSGHDTVSWYQQALGQGPQFIFQYYEEEERQRGNFPDRFSGHQFPNYSSELNVNALLLGDSALYLCASSLTGWATEAFFGQGTRLTVV.